This record looks at one T cell receptor (beta chain) sequence and its context. V lost 0 bases and J lost 0, with 14 bases in between. The CDR3 extends over 18 amino acids. Germline CDR1 MGHRA, CDR2 YSYEKL. This sample was included in a study of T-cell reconstitution after alpha-beta-depleted transplantation in children. Unique molecular identifiers were used to barcode this TCRbeta library. MiXCR, run by TCRdb on the PCR reads, gives a single entry per CDR3 protein. Counted here are some 200,000 distinct CDR3 sequences, roughly 10% occurring once; the ten biggest clones make up roughly 6.2%. This rearrangement joins TRBV4-1 to TRBJ1-4, with a tentative D call TRBD1 (6 bases). This clonotype was sampled from a human donor who donated a stem cell graft to a child with acute lymphoblastic leukemia. Sequencing was performed on PBMCs from the stem cell graft donor, taken from the stem cell graft. The chain's CDR3 is CASSQDGRGGATNEKLFF. In DNA, the CDR3 is TGCGCCAGCAGCCAAGACGGCAGGGGTGGGGCAACTAATGAAAAACTGTTTTTT.